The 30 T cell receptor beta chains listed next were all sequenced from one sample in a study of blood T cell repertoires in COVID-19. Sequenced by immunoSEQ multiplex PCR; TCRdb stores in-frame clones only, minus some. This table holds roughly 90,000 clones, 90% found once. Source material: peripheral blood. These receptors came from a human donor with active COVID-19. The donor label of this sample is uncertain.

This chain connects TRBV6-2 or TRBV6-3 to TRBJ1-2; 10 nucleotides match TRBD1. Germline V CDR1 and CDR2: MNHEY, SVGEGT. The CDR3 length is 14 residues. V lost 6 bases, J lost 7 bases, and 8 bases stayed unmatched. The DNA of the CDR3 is TGTGCCAGCAGCGATCTCCGGGACAGGGGTGGCTACACCTTC. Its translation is CASSDLRDRGGYTF.

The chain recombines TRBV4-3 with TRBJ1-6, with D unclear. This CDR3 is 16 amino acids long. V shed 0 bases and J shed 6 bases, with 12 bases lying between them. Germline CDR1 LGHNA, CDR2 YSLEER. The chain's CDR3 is CASSQDRDFPNSPLHF. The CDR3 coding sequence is TGCGCCAGCAGCCAAGATCGAGACTTCCCTAATTCACCCCTCCACTTT.

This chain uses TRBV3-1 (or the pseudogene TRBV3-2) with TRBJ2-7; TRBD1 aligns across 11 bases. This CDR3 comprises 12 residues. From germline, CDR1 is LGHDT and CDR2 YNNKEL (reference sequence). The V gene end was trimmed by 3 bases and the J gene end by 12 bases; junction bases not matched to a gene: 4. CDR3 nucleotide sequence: TGTGCCAGCAGCCAGGGGGACAGGGGGACGTACTTC. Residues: CASSQGDRGTYF.

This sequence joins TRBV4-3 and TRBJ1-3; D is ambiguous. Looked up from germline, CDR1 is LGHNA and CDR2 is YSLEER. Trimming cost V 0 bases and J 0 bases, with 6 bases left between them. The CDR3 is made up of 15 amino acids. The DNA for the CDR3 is TGCGCCAGCAGCCAAGAGGCAGACTCTGGAAACACCATATATTTT. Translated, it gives CASSQEADSGNTIYF.

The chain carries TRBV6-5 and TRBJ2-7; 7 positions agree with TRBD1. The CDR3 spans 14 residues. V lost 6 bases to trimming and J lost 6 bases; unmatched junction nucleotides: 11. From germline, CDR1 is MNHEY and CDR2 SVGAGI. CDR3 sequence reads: CASRLGTARFEQYF. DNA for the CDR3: TGTGCCAGCAGACTTGGGACAGCTCGGTTCGAGCAGTACTTC.

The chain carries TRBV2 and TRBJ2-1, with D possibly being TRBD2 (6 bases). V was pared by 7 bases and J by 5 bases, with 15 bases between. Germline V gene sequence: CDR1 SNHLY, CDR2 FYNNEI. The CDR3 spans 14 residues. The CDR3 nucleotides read TGTGCCAGCATGCTGCGGGGTCTCGACAATGAGCAGTTCTTC. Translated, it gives CASMLRGLDNEQFF.

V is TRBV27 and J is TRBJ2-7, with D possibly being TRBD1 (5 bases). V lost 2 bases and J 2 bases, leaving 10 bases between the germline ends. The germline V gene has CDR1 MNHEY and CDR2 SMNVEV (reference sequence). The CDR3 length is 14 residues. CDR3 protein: CASSLAGFPYEQYF. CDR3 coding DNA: TGTGCCAGCAGTTTAGCAGGGTTCCCCTACGAGCAGTACTTC.

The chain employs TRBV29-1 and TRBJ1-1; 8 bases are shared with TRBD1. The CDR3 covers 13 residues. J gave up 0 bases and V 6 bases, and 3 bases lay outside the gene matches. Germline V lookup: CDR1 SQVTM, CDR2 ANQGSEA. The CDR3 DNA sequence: TGCAGCGTGCGGACAGGGCTGAACACTGAAGCTTTCTTT. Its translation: CSVRTGLNTEAFF. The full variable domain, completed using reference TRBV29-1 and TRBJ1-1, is SAVISQKPSRDICQRGTSLTIQCQVDSQVTMMFWYRQQPGQSLTLIATANQGSEATYESGFVIDKFPISRPNLTFSTLTVSNMSPEDSSIYLCSVRTGLNTEAFFGQGTRLTVV.

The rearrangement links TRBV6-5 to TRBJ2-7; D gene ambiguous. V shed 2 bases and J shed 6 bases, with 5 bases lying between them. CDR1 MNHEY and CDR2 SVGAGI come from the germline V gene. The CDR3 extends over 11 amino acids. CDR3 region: CASSYLREQYF. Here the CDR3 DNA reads TGTGCCAGCAGTTACCTCCGCGAGCAGTACTTC.

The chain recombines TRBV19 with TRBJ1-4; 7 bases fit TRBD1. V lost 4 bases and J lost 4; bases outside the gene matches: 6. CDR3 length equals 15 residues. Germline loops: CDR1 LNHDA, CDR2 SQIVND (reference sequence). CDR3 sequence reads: CASSTTGTDNEKLFF. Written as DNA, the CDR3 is TGTGCCAGTAGTACTACCGGGACAGATAATGAAAAACTGTTTTTT.

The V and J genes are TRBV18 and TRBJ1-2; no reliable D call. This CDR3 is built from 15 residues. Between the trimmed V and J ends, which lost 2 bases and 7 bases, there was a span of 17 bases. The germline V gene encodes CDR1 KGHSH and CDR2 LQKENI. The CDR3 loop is CASSPNGSGRSGYTF. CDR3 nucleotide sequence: TGTGCCAGCTCACCAAACGGGTCCGGAAGGAGTGGCTACACCTTC.

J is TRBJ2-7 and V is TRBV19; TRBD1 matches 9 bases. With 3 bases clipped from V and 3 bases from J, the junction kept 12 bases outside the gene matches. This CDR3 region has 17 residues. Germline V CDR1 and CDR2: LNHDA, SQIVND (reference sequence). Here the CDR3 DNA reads TGTGCCAGTAGTATGATCAACAGGGGGCTGAGCAACTACGAGCAGTACTTC. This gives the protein CASSMINRGLSNYEQYF.

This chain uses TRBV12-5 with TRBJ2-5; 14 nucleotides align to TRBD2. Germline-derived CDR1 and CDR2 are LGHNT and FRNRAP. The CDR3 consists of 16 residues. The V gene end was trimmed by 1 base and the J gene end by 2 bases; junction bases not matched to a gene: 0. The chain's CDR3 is CASGLGLAGGQETQYF. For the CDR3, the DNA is TGTGCTAGTGGTTTGGGACTAGCGGGGGGGCAAGAGACCCAGTACTTC.

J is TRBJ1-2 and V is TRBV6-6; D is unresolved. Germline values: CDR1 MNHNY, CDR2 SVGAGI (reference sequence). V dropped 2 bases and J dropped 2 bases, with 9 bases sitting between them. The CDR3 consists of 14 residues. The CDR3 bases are TGTGCCAGCAGTTACGCCGAGGTGAACTATGGCTACACCTTC. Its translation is CASSYAEVNYGYTF.

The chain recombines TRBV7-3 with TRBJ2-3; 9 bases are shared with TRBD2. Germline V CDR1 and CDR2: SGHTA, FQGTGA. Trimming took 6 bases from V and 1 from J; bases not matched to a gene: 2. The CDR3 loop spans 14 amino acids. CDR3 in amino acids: CASSRGGGTDTQYF. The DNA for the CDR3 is TGTGCCAGCAGTCGCGGGGGGGGCACAGATACGCAGTATTTT.

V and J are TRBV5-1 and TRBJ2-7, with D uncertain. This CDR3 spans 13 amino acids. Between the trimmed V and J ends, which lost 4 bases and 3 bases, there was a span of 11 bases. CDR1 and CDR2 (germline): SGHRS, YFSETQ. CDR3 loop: CASSVHSVYEQYF. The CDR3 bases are TGCGCCAGCAGCGTTCACTCCGTCTACGAGCAGTACTTC.

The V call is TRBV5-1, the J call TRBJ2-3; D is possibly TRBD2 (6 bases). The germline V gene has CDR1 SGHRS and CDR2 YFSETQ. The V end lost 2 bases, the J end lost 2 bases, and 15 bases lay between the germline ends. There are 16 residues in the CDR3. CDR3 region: CASSFYSSGDTDTQYF. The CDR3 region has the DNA TGCGCCAGCAGCTTTTACAGTTCGGGGGACACAGATACGCAGTATTTT.

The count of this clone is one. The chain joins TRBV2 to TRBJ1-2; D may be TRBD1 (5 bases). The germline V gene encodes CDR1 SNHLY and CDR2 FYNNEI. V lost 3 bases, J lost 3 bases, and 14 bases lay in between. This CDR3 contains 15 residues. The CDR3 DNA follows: TGTGCCAGCAGTGAGTTTTGGGGCGCGGACTATGGCTACACCTTC. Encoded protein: CASSEFWGADYGYTF.

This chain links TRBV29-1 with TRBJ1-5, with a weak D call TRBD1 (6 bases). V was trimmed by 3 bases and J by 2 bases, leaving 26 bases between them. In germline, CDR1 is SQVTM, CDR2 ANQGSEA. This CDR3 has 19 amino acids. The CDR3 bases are TGCAGCGTTGAGGCCGAGACAGGAGTCGGTAAATATTGCAATCAGCCCCAGCATTTT. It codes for CSVEAETGVGKYCNQPQHF.

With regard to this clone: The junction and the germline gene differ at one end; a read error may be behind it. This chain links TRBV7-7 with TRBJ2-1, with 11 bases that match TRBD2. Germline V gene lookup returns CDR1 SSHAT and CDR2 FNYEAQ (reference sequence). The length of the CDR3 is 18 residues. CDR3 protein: CASSLRSGGVTSYNEQFF. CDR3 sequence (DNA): TGTGCTAGCAGCTTACGTAGCGGGGGGGTAACCTCCTACAATGAGCAGTTCTTC.

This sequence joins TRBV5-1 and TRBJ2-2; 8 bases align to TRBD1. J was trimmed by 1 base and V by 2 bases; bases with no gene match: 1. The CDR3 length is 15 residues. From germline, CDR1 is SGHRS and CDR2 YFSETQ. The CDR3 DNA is TGCGCCAGCAGCTTAGACAGGGGGAACACCGGGGAGCTGTTTTTT. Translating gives CASSLDRGNTGELFF.

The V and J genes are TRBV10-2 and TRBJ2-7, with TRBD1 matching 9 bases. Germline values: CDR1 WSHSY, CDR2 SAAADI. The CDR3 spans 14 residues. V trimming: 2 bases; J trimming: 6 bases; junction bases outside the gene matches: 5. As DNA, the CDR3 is TGCGCCAGCAGTGAGACTGGACAGGGGCGCGAGCAGTACTTC. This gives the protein CASSETGQGREQYF.

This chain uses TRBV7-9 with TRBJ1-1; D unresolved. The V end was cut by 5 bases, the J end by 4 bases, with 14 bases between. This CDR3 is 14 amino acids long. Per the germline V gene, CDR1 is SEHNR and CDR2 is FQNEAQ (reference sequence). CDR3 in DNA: TGTGCCAGCAGCGACGGAGTCGAGGCCACTGAAGCTTTCTTT. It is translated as CASSDGVEATEAFF.

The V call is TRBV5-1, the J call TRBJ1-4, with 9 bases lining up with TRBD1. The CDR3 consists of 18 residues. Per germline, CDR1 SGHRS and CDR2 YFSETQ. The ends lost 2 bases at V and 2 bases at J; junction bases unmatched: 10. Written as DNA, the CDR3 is TGCGCCAGCAGCTTTTACCTCGGGACAGGGAGGACTAATGAAAAACTGTTTTTT. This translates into CASSFYLGTGRTNEKLFF. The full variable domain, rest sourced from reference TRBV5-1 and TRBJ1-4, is KAGVTQTPRYLIKTRGQQVTLSCSPISGHRSVSWYQQTPGQGLQFLFEYFSETQRNKGNFPGRFSGRQFSNSRSEMNVSTLELGDSALYLCASSFYLGTGRTNEKLFFGSGTQLSVL.

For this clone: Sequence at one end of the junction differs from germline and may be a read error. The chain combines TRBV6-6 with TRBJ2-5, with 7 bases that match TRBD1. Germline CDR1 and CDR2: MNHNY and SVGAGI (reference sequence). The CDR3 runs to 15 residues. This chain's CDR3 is CASSSGQAGASVNNF. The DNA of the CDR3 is TGTGCCAGCAGTTCCGGACAGGCCGGGGCAAGTGTTAACAACTTC.

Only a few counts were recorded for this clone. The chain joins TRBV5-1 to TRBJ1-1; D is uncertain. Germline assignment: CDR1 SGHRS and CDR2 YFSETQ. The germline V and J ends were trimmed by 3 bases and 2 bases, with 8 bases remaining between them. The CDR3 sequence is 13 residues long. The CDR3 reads CASSYSKNTEAFF. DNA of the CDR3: TGCGCCAGCAGCTACTCAAAAAACACTGAAGCTTTCTTT. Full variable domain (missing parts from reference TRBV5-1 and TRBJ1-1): KAGVTQTPRYLIKTRGQQVTLSCSPISGHRSVSWYQQTPGQGLQFLFEYFSETQRNKGNFPGRFSGRQFSNSRSEMNVSTLELGDSALYLCASSYSKNTEAFFGQGTRLTVV.

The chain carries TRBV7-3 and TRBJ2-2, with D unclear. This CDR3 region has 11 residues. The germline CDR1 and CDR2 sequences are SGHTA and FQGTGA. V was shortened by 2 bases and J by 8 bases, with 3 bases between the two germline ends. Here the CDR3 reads CASSLSGELFF. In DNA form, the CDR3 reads TGTGCCAGCAGCTTATCGGGGGAGCTGTTTTTT. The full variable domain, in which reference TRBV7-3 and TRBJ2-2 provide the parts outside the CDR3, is GAGVSQTPSNKVTEKGKYVELRCDPISGHTALYWYRQSLGQGPEFLIYFQGTGAADDSGLPNDRFFAVRPEGSVSTLKIQRTERGDSAVYLCASSLSGELFFGEGSRLTVL.

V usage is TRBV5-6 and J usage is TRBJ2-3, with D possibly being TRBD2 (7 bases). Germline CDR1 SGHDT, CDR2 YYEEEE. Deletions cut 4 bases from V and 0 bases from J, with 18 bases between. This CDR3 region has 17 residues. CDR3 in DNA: TGTGCCAGCAGCCGCTCCCAAGGGGGGGTTAGCACAGATACGCAGTATTTT. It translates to CASSRSQGGVSTDTQYF.

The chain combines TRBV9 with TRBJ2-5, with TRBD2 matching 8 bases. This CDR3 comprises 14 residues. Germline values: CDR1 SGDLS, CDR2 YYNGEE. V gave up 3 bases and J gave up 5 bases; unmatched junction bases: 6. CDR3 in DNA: TGTGCCAGCAGCGCCGGGGGCGGGAGGGAGACCCAGTACTTC. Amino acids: CASSAGGGRETQYF.

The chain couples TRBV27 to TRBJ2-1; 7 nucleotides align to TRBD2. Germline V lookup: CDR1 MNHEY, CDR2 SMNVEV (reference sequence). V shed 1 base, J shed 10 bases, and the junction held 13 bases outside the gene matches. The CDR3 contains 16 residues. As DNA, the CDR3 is TGTGCCAGCAGTTTATTCGGACTAGTGAAACCCCCCGAGCAGTTCTTC. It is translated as CASSLFGLVKPPEQFF.